The next 11 T cell receptor beta chains were all read from a single sample in a study of cytomegalovirus exposure and HLA in healthy donors (dated by TCRdb to about 2017). The library came from the immunoSEQ multiplex PCR assay. A mixture of 60 forward primers for TCR Vbeta segments and 13 reverse primers for TCR Jbeta segments was used in the multiplex PCR. Imported from immuneACCESS, the table was reduced by TCRdb to in-frame sequences with V and J called. These copies leave out some clones; in studies compared against another copy, an unresolved V gene accounts for under half, and the cause of the remainder is not known. In this sample the table shows some 170,000 clones, 79% of which occur a single time. Under 2.5% of the sample is held by the ten biggest clonotypes. The sequenced sample consisted of PBMCs. The source of these receptors is a man aged 35 to 55 in good health and CMV-seronegative.

This sequence joins TRBV5-1 and TRBJ2-1; TRBD2 agrees at 7 bases. V shed 4 bases, J shed 7 bases, and the junction held 14 bases outside the gene matches. Germline CDR1 SGHRS, CDR2 YFSETQ. The length of the CDR3 is 16 residues. This chain's CDR3 is CASSTVGGGSRNEQFF. CDR3 coding DNA: TGCGCCAGCAGCACCGTCGGTGGCGGGAGTAGAAATGAGCAGTTCTTC.

This rearrangement joins TRBV5-4 to TRBJ2-7; the match to TRBD2 covers 11 bases. Germline loops: CDR1 SGHNT, CDR2 YYREEE (reference sequence). With V trimmed by 0 bases and J by 3 bases, 8 bases remained unmatched. CDR3 length: 17 amino acids. CDR3 residues: CASSLGSSGRTNYEQYF. DNA of the CDR3: TGTGCCAGCAGCTTGGGGTCTAGCGGGAGGACAAACTACGAGCAGTACTTC.

V and J are TRBV2 and TRBJ2-7, with D perhaps matching TRBD2 (7 bases). This CDR3 comprises 15 residues. CDR1 is SNHLY and CDR2 is FYNNEI in the germline V gene. Trimming took 3 bases from V and 5 from J, leaving 17 bases between them. The CDR3 bases are TGTGCCAGCAGTGAGGGCGGGGGCTTTTACCACGAGCAGTACTTC. This sequence encodes CASSEGGGFYHEQYF.

The chain links TRBV7-6 to TRBJ2-1, with 8 bases that match TRBD2. V dropped 3 bases and J dropped 5; count of bases not matched to a gene: 3. Per the germline V gene, CDR1 is SGHVS and CDR2 is FNYEAQ. The length of the CDR3 is 14 residues. The CDR3 nucleotides read TGTGCCAGCAGCTTGCTTAGCGGGGACAATGAGCAGTTCTTC. It translates to CASSLLSGDNEQFF.

CDR3 loop: CASSPRTGRNQPQHF. The CDR3 nucleotides are TGTGCCAGCAGTCCAAGGACAGGGAGGAATCAGCCCCAGCATTTT. The chain carries TRBV2 and TRBJ1-5; TRBD1 matches 8 bases. V shed 5 bases and J 4 bases; nucleotides not matched to a gene: 7. Germline loops: CDR1 SNHLY, CDR2 FYNNEI. The CDR3 covers 15 residues.

V gene TRBV18 combines with J gene TRBJ2-2; maybe TRBD2 (5 bases). Trimming removed 0 bases at V and 4 bases at J, with 12 bases between. CDR1 KGHSH and CDR2 LQKENI come from the germline V gene. The CDR3 is 16 residues long. CDR3 sequence (DNA): TGTGCCAGCTCACCACCGCCCAGCGGAATCACCGGGGAGCTGTTTTTT. It encodes CASSPPPSGITGELFF.

This clone was picked up one time. This chain connects TRBV10-3 to TRBJ1-4; D uncertain. Trimming removed 3 bases at V and 11 bases at J, with 10 bases between. From germline, CDR1 is ENHRY and CDR2 SYGVKD. The CDR3 sequence is 12 residues long. The CDR3 protein is CAISELREKLFF. The CDR3 nucleotides are TGTGCCATCAGTGAATTGAGAGAGAAACTGTTTTTT.

The chain combines TRBV5-1 with TRBJ2-3; 9 bases line up with TRBD2. CDR1 is SGHRS and CDR2 is YFSETQ in the germline V gene. With V trimmed by 9 bases and J by 3 bases, 11 bases remained unmatched. The CDR3 runs 15 residues. Here the CDR3 DNA reads TGCGCCACTACCCATATAGCGGGAGAAACAGATACGCAGTATTTT. Its translation: CATTHIAGETDTQYF.

The gene calls are TRBV11-2 and TRBJ2-2; TRBD2 aligns across 8 bases. The V and J ends lost 0 bases and 4 bases, in that order; junction bases with no gene match: 10. The CDR3 length is 18 residues. Looked up from germline, CDR1 is SGHAT and CDR2 is FQNNGV. The DNA for the CDR3 is TGTGCCAGCAGCTTAGATCCCTGGCTAGCGGGCGGCACCGGGGAGCTGTTTTTT. It yields the protein CASSLDPWLAGGTGELFF.

The chain links TRBV9 to TRBJ1-2; D not certain. Germline-derived CDR1 and CDR2 are SGDLS and YYNGEE. The CDR3 consists of 14 residues. The V gene lost 0 bases and the J gene lost 4 bases, with 10 bases spanning the gap. The CDR3 DNA follows: TGTGCCAGCAGCGTAGGCTCGGAGTCCTATGGCTACACCTTC. This codes for CASSVGSESYGYTF.

The J gene is TRBJ1-1, the V gene TRBV28, with 9 bases aligning to TRBD1. The CDR3 runs 12 residues. Germline assignment: CDR1 MDHEN and CDR2 SYDVKM. V was clipped by 6 bases and J by 6 bases; unmatched bases: 2. CDR3 bases: TGTGCCAGCAGGGGACAGGGTCCTGAAGCTTTCTTT. The encoded protein is CASRGQGPEAFF.